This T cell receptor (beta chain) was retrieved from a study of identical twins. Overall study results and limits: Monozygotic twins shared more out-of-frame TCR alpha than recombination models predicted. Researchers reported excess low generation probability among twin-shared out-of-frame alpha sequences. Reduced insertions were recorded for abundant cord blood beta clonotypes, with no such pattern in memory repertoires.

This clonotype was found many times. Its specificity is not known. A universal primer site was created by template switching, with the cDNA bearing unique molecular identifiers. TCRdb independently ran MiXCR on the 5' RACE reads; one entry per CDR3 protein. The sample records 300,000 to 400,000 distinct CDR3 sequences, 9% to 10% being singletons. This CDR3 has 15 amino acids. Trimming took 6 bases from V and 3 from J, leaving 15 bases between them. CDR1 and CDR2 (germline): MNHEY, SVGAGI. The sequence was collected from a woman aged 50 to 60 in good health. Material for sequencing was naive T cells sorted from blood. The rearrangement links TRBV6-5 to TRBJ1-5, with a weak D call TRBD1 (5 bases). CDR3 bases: TGTGCCAGCAGCCCCGGACACAGTTCCAATCAGCCCCAGCATTTT. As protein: CASSPGHSSNQPQHF.